A single sample gave rise to the 14 T cell receptor beta chains below, sequenced in a study of blood T cells in healthy people across ages. Using a J-beta primer mix together with a sample-barcoded 5' primer, a second PCR was run for roughly 6 to 11 cycles. TCRdb reanalysed the 5' RACE reads using MiXCR and keeps one entry per CDR3 protein. This table has 730,000 or so distinct CDR3 sequences, 40% to 45% appearing once. The sample was blood. The receptors were sampled from an older woman in good health.

V usage is TRBV20-1 and J usage is TRBJ2-7; a weak D match, TRBD2 (6 bases). The end of the DNA fits TRBJ2-5 better, so the J call may be wrong. Per germline, CDR1 DFQATT and CDR2 SNEGSKA (reference sequence). The CDR3 is 15 residues long. The CDR3 DNA follows: TGCAGTGCTACGGAACCGGGACTGCCTCAAGAGACCCAGTACTTC. This gives the protein CSATEPGLPQETQYF.

This clonotype has just a few counts. The rearrangement joins TRBV28 to TRBJ1-1; D is unclear. There are 19 residues in the CDR3. Trimming took 2 bases from V and 0 from J, leaving 22 bases between them. CDR1 MDHEN and CDR2 SYDVKM come from the germline V gene. CDR3 sequence reads: CASSLPLRAKGYMNTEAFF. The CDR3 DNA reads TGTGCCAGCAGTTTACCCCTACGAGCTAAGGGTTACATGAACACTGAAGCTTTCTTT.

The V and J genes are TRBV6-5 and TRBJ2-7, with 7 positions matching TRBD2. The CDR3 contains 14 residues. V lost 2 bases and J lost 4; bases outside the gene matches: 5. From germline, CDR1 is MNHEY and CDR2 SVGAGI. CDR3 DNA: TGTGCCAGCAGTTACGCGGGAGTGGGGTACGAGCAGTACTTC. Its protein product is CASSYAGVGYEQYF.

In this sample, this clonotype turned up a few times. The chain couples TRBV2 to TRBJ2-1; D unresolved. The CDR3 contains 15 residues. V lost 8 bases and J 0 bases, leaving 14 bases between the germline ends. Germline CDR1 reads SNHLY; CDR2 reads FYNNEI. The CDR3 nucleotides read TGTGCCAGCGAATTACAATATAGCTCCTACAATGAGCAGTTCTTC. This encodes CASELQYSSYNEQFF. The full variable domain, in which reference TRBV2 and TRBJ2-1 provide the parts outside the CDR3, is EPEVTQTPSHQVTQMGQEVILRCVPISNHLYFYWYRQILGQKVEFLVSFYNNEISEKSEIFDDQFSVERPDGSNFTLKIRSTKLEDSAMYFCASELQYSSYNEQFFGPGTRLTVL.

The rearrangement uses TRBV20-1 and TRBJ1-1, with no clear D. The germline V gene has CDR1 DFQATT and CDR2 SNEGSKA (reference sequence). V lost 0 bases and J lost 0, with 11 bases in between. This CDR3 has 15 residues. CDR3 protein: CSAREFGDLNTEAFF. The CDR3 DNA sequence: TGCAGTGCTAGAGAATTTGGGGATTTGAACACTGAAGCTTTCTTT.

This clonotype was counted between two and nine times. The chain combines TRBV3-1 with TRBJ2-3; D is unresolved. The CDR3 contains 16 residues. Germline assignment: CDR1 LGHDT and CDR2 YNNKEL (reference sequence). The V and J ends lost 0 bases and 7 bases respectively, with 17 bases between them. The chain's CDR3 is CASSQDKGSNPHTQYF. CDR3 DNA sequence: TGTGCCAGCAGCCAAGATAAAGGCTCTAATCCCCATACGCAGTATTTT.

The CDR3, as DNA: TGTGCCAGCAGGCAAGGCTTGGGCTACGAGCAGTACTTC. It encodes CASRQGLGYEQYF. The genes are TRBV6-5 and TRBJ2-7, with no clear D. This CDR3 contains 13 residues. The V and J ends lost 6 bases and 3 bases respectively, with 12 bases between them. Germline CDR1 and CDR2: MNHEY and SVGAGI.

V and J are TRBV30 and TRBJ1-2, with TRBD1 matching over 12 bases. Germline CDR1 GTSNPN, CDR2 SVGIG (reference sequence). The length of the CDR3 is 16 residues. Trimming cost V 7 bases and J 0 bases; bases outside gene matches: 9. CDR3 protein: CAYKRDRGLANYGYTF. CDR3 DNA: TGTGCCTACAAAAGGGACAGGGGGCTAGCTAACTATGGCTACACCTTC.

This clonotype was counted a few times. This chain joins TRBV3-1 and TRBJ1-6; 8 bases match TRBD1. Germline CDR1 reads LGHDT; CDR2 reads YNNKEL (reference sequence). The V gene end was trimmed by 6 bases and the J gene end by 6 bases; junction bases not matched to a gene: 4. The CDR3 contains 14 residues. The CDR3 DNA reads as TGTGCCAGCAGAGGACAGGGTGGTAATTCACCCCTCCACTTT. This sequence encodes CASRGQGGNSPLHF.

This clonotype was seen a few times. The chain employs TRBV24-1 and TRBJ2-1, with a possible D match to TRBD1 (5 bases). The CDR3 sequence is 15 residues long. CDR1 is KGHDR and CDR2 is SFDVKD in the germline V gene. Trimming pared 0 bases from V and 3 bases from J, leaving 8 bases between. CDR3 sequence reads: CATSDLPDNYNEQFF. The CDR3 region has the DNA TGTGCCACCAGTGATTTGCCGGACAACTACAATGAGCAGTTCTTC.

This chain joins TRBV10-3 and TRBJ2-7, with D perhaps TRBD1 (5 bases). Germline loops: CDR1 ENHRY, CDR2 SYGVKD. This CDR3 comprises 15 residues. V was trimmed by 3 bases and J by 0 bases, leaving 12 bases between them. The chain's CDR3 is CAISDSGRDSYEQYF. In DNA, the CDR3 is TGTGCCATCAGTGACTCGGGCAGGGACTCCTACGAGCAGTACTTC.

The chain carries TRBV29-1 and TRBJ2-1, with D perhaps TRBD2 (5 bases). The CDR3 spans 16 residues. CDR1 SQVTM and CDR2 ANQGSEA come from the germline V gene. V lost 6 bases to trimming and J lost 7 bases, with 25 bases between them. The CDR3 sequence: CSVPTRVATPGNEQFF. The CDR3 bases are TGCAGCGTCCCAACTAGAGTGGCAACCCCGGGGAATGAGCAGTTCTTC.

The chain carries TRBV6-1 and TRBJ2-4, with 9 nucleotides matching TRBD1. Per germline, CDR1 MNHNS and CDR2 SASEGT. Unmatched junction bases numbered 10, after V lost 7 bases and J lost 3 bases. This CDR3 has 16 amino acids. In DNA, the CDR3 is TGTGCCAGCACCCAAATGGGACAGGGAATCAAAAACATTCAGTACTTC. This encodes CASTQMGQGIKNIQYF.

V is TRBV4-2 and J is TRBJ1-1; TRBD1 agrees at 12 bases. The CDR3 runs 17 residues. V trimming: 4 bases; J trimming: 4 bases; junction bases outside the gene matches: 10. CDR1 LGHNA and CDR2 YNFKEQ come from the germline V gene. CDR3 coding DNA: TGTGCCAGCAGCCCGGGACAGGGGGCGCGAGGGGGCACTGAAGCTTTCTTT. Protein sequence: CASSPGQGARGGTEAFF.